This T cell receptor beta chain was sequenced for a study of cytomegalovirus exposure and HLA in healthy donors. Notes on the study in general: The presence/absence work took it that sequencing depth was about the same across donors.

About this clone: Its cognate antigen is unknown.

Primers: 60 Vbeta forward and 13 Jbeta reverse. Assay: immunoSEQ multiplex PCR; the TCRdb copy retains only in-frame clones and omits some. Of 98,000 or so clones in the sample, around 76% were seen once. Sample: PBMCs. This clonotype originated in a human donor in good health.

CDR3 nucleotide sequence: TGTGCCAGCTCACCTAGCGGAGCGAGCGGGGGGTTTGAGCAGTACTTC. This codes for CASSPSGASGGFEQYF. This chain connects TRBV18 to TRBJ2-7; 9 nucleotides line up with TRBD2. CDR3 size: 16 residues. Looked up from germline, CDR1 is KGHSH and CDR2 is LQKENI. V dropped 3 bases and J dropped 7; count of bases not matched to a gene: 13.